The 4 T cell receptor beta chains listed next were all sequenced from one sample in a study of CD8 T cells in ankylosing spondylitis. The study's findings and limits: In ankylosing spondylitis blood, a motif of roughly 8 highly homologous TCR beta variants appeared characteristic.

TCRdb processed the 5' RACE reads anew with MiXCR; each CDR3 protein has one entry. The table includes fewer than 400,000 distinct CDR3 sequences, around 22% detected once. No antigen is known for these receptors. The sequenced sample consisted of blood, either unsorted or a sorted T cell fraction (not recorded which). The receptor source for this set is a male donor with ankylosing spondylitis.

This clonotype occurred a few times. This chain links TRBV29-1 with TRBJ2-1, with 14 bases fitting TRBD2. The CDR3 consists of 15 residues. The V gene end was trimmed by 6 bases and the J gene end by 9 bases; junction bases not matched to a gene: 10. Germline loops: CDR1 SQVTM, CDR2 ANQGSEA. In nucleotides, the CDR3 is TGCAGCGTCGGACTAGCGGGAGGTGGTATCGGTGAGCAGTTCTTC. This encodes CSVGLAGGGIGEQFF.

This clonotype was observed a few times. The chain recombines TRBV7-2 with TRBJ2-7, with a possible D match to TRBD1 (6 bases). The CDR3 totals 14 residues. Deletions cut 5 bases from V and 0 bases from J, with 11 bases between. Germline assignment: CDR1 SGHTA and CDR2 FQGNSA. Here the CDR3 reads CASSPDRFSYEQYF. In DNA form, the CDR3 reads TGTGCCAGCAGCCCCGACAGGTTCTCCTACGAGCAGTACTTC.

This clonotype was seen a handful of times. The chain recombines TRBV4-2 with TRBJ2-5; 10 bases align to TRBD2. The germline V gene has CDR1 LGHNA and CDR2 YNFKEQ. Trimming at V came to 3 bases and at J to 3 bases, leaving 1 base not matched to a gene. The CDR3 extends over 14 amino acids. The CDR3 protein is CASSQLAGEETQYF. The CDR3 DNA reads TGTGCCAGCAGCCAGCTAGCGGGAGAAGAGACCCAGTACTTC.

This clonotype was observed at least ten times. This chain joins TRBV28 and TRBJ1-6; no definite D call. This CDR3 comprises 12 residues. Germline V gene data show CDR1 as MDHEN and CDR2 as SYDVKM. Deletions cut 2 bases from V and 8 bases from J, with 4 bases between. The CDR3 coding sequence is TGTGCCAGCAGTTTAGAGTATTCACCCCTCCACTTT. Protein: CASSLEYSPLHF.